This TCR beta chain stems from a study of radiation and T cells in renal cell carcinoma. Study conclusions and caveats: Without pretreatment biopsies, baseline tumor clonotype presence was undetermined. Top tumor clonotypes rose in blood 2 weeks post-radiation, then contracted.

Time point described: blood 4 weeks post-SBRT, at nephrectomy. Treatment given: 15 Gy SBRT to primary tumor, nephrectomy 4 weeks later. Nephrectomy followed 15 Gy stereotactic body radiation by 4 weeks. The tumor was a clear cell renal cell carcinoma. Concerning this clone: The antigen is unknown.

The protocol was immunoSEQ multiplex PCR, while the TCRdb copy is restricted to in-frame clones and leaves out a portion. The sample comprises around 77,000 clones, roughly 83% of which are singletons, and over 2% rests with the top ten. The CDR3 runs to 15 residues. The J segment lost 6 bases and the V segment lost 8 bases, leaving 9 bases of the junction unmatched. Germline values: CDR1 MRHNA, CDR2 SNTAGT. The material was blood, obtained from a patient whose treatment included radiotherapy and nephrectomy. The sequence was collected from an older woman with renal cell carcinoma. V and J are TRBV6-4 and TRBJ2-2; 10 bases fit TRBD2. CDR3 sequence reads: CASRGASGSSGELFF. The CDR3 DNA reads as TGTGCCAGCCGCGGGGCTAGCGGGAGTTCCGGGGAGCTGTTTTTT.